What follows is one T cell receptor (beta chain) and its context. Its antigen is unknown. This sample was taken from a study of cytomegalovirus exposure and HLA in healthy donors. The germline V and J ends were trimmed by 6 bases and 7 bases, with 13 bases remaining between them. CDR3 length equals 13 residues. Germline V gene data show CDR1 as SNHLY and CDR2 as FYNNEI. The study, taken as a whole, reports: 16,951 TCR beta sequences were associated with HLA alleles at 0.05 false discovery rate in a later analysis. Trimming of TCR beta V- and J-genes showed a link, identified in a later analysis, to a missense DCLRE1C variant. Listed as cytomegalovirus-associated were 150 to 200 TCR beta chains.

Vbeta (60) and Jbeta (13) primers were used in the PCR. The repertoire was sequenced with immunoSEQ multiplex PCR; TCRdb's copy has only in-frame clones and lacks some. The table includes roughly 170,000 clones, roughly 80% detected once. The chain links TRBV2 to TRBJ2-1, with D perhaps matching TRBD1 (6 bases). Sample: PBMCs. This clonotype was obtained from a female donor in good health and CMV-seronegative. CDR3 sequence reads: CASRGGWENEQFF. The CDR3 DNA reads as TGTGCCAGCAGAGGGGGTTGGGAAAATGAGCAGTTCTTC.